What follows are 31 T cell receptor beta chains derived from one specimen sequenced in a study of response to subunit inactivated influenza vaccine. From the RT-PCR reads, TCRdb called clonotypes with MiXCR, one entry per CDR3 protein. The sample lists about 500,000 distinct CDR3 sequences, about 15% occurring once. Source: CD4+ T cells sorted from PBMCs, taken around 25 months after vaccination. Source of these receptors: a man aged 50 to 75 who received an inactivated influenza vaccine.

A few counts support this clonotype. V usage is TRBV12-3 or TRBV12-4 and J usage is TRBJ1-5, with no clear D. V was trimmed by 3 bases and J by 0 bases, leaving 6 bases between them. The CDR3 totals 14 residues. CDR3 protein: CASSFSDSNQPQHF. For the CDR3, the DNA is TGTGCCAGCAGTTTTTCAGATAGCAATCAGCCCCAGCATTTT.

This clonotype showed up just a few times. The chain joins TRBV5-1 to TRBJ2-7; 7 bases are shared with TRBD1. The ends lost 3 bases at V and 10 bases at J; junction bases unmatched: 4. The CDR3 consists of 11 residues. Germline V CDR1 and CDR2: SGHRS, YFSETQ. CDR3 in amino acids: CASSSDRVQYF. The CDR3 bases are TGCGCCAGCAGCTCCGACAGGGTACAGTACTTC.

In this sample, this clonotype turned up a few times. The chain links TRBV11-3 to TRBJ2-2; D remains ambiguous. Germline V gives CDR1 SGHNT, CDR2 YENEEA. With 8 bases removed from V and 1 base from J, the gap between germline ends came to 8 bases. The CDR3 contains 13 residues. CDR3 nucleotides: TGTGCCAGCCAAGATGGGAACACCGGGGAGCTGTTTTTT. It yields the protein CASQDGNTGELFF. Looking up the rest from reference TRBV11-3 and TRBJ2-2 gives the full variable domain: EAGVVQSPRYKIIEKKQPVAFWCNPISGHNTLYWYLQNLGQGPELLIRYENEEAVDDSQLPKDRFSAERLKGVDSTLKIQPAELGDSAVYLCASQDGNTGELFFGEGSRLTVL.

The J gene is TRBJ1-4, the V gene TRBV20-1; D remains ambiguous. Germline values: CDR1 DFQATT, CDR2 SNEGSKA (reference sequence). Trimming left V 2 bases short and J 7 bases short, with 11 bases between. The CDR3 runs to 13 residues. CDR3 loop: CSARITASEKLFF. In DNA, the CDR3 is TGCAGTGCTAGAATTACCGCCAGTGAAAAACTGTTTTTT.

The chain combines TRBV20-1 with TRBJ2-4; D might be TRBD1 (5 bases). The germline gives CDR1 DFQATT, CDR2 SNEGSKA (reference sequence). The CDR3 runs to 11 residues. Trimming removed 6 bases from V and 5 bases from J, with 8 bases in between. The CDR3 is CSAKTENIQYF. CDR3 in DNA: TGCAGTGCGAAGACAGAAAACATTCAGTACTTC.

This clonotype appeared a few times. The gene calls are TRBV4-3 and TRBJ2-1; D remains unclear. Deletions cut 0 bases from V and 6 bases from J, with 6 bases between. Germline V CDR1 and CDR2: LGHNA, YSLEER. CDR3 length: 13 amino acids. CDR3 bases: TGCGCCAGCAGCCAAGAGCACTTCAATGAGCAGTTCTTC. Protein: CASSQEHFNEQFF.

The rearrangement links TRBV4-2 to TRBJ1-5; the D is unclear. Trimming shortened V by 1 base and J by 4 bases, and 17 bases separated the two germline ends. CDR1 LGHNA and CDR2 YNFKEQ come from the germline V gene. The length of the CDR3 is 17 residues. CDR3 in amino acids: CASSQVLPTSSNQPQHF. CDR3 in DNA: TGTGCCAGCAGCCAAGTCCTACCAACGAGTTCGAATCAGCCCCAGCATTTT.

The V and J genes are TRBV28 and TRBJ2-1; TRBD1 is a possible D gene (6 bases). Trimming took 5 bases from V and 10 from J, leaving 15 bases between them. Germline V gene data show CDR1 as MDHEN and CDR2 as SYDVKM. The CDR3 runs 13 residues. The CDR3 DNA reads TGTGCCAGCAGTGTACTCAGGGGACGGGAGCAGTTCTTC. Translation: CASSVLRGREQFF.

This clonotype was found many times. The chain carries TRBV7-2 and TRBJ2-2, with 7 bases identical to TRBD1. V lost 4 bases and J lost 1; bases outside the gene matches: 3. The CDR3 is made up of 15 amino acids. Per the germline V gene, CDR1 is SGHTA and CDR2 is FQGNSA. Here the CDR3 reads CASSSYRGNTGELFF. DNA for the CDR3: TGTGCCAGCAGCTCATACAGGGGGAACACCGGGGAGCTGTTTTTT.

The chain carries TRBV5-1 and TRBJ1-4; D is possibly TRBD1 (5 bases). Trimming took off 0 bases at V and 6 bases at J, with 9 bases between the two ends. The CDR3 has 14 residues. Germline V gene sequence: CDR1 SGHRS, CDR2 YFSETQ. The CDR3 DNA is TGCGCCAGCAGCTTGGAAGGGGCGGATGAAAAACTGTTTTTT. Residues: CASSLEGADEKLFF.

The gene calls are TRBV19 and TRBJ1-1, with 7 bases identical to TRBD1. The CDR3 loop spans 14 amino acids. V lost 1 base, J lost 4 bases, and 3 bases stayed unmatched. Germline-derived CDR1 and CDR2 are LNHDA and SQIVND (reference sequence). CDR3: CASSIAPGGTEAFF. CDR3 in DNA: TGTGCCAGTAGTATAGCGCCAGGGGGCACTGAAGCTTTCTTT.

This chain uses TRBV29-1 with TRBJ2-1; 10 positions agree with TRBD2. Germline-derived CDR1 and CDR2 are SQVTM and ANQGSEA. J was trimmed by 7 bases and V by 8 bases; bases with no gene match: 11. The CDR3 covers 14 residues. In DNA form, the CDR3 reads TGCAGCCCTGTAGACCTTAGCGGGAGGAATGAGCAGTTCTTC. Translating it yields CSPVDLSGRNEQFF.

This clonotype was counted at least ten times. The rearrangement uses TRBV7-2 and TRBJ1-5, with D perhaps TRBD1 (5 bases). The CDR3 spans 16 residues. Trimming took 5 bases from V and 1 from J, leaving 15 bases between them. Germline V CDR1 and CDR2: SGHTA, FQGNSA. The CDR3 nucleotides are TGTGCCAGCAGCCCTCAATCAGGGTGGAGCAATCAGCCCCAGCATTTT. It specifies CASSPQSGWSNQPQHF.

The chain combines TRBV14 with TRBJ2-5, with 7 bases identical to TRBD2. The CDR3 length is 15 residues. CDR1 is SGHDN, CDR2 FVKESK, per germline. Losses at the gene ends were 4 bases for V and 2 bases for J; bases not matched to a gene: 7. The CDR3 bases are TGTGCCAGCAGCCGGGCCCTAGCGGAGCAAGAGACCCAGTACTTC. Translated: CASSRALAEQETQYF.

CDR3 nucleotide sequence: TGTGCCAGCAGTTACCGGCCCTTACCTTGGGCAGATACGCAGTATTTT. Translated, it gives CASSYRPLPWADTQYF. J is TRBJ2-3 and V is TRBV6-5; D is undetermined. The CDR3 covers 16 residues. Germline CDR1 is MNHEY and CDR2 is SVGAGI. V gave up 2 bases and J gave up 4 bases, with 16 bases separating them.

This chain connects TRBV29-1 to TRBJ1-2, with 8 bases that match TRBD1. The germline V gene has CDR1 SQVTM and CDR2 ANQGSEA. The CDR3 is 13 amino acids. With V trimmed by 2 bases and J by 7 bases, 6 bases remained unmatched. The CDR3 DNA follows: TGCAGCGTTGAACAGGACAGGGCAAGTGGCTACACCTTC. Amino acid sequence: CSVEQDRASGYTF.

This clonotype was seen a handful of times. The chain combines TRBV6-5 with TRBJ2-3, with D possibly TRBD1 on 5 matching bases. The V end lost 6 bases, the J end lost 3 bases, and 7 bases lay between the germline ends. The V gene's germline CDR1 is MNHEY and CDR2 SVGAGI. The CDR3 runs to 12 residues. DNA for the CDR3: TGTGCCAGCAGATCAGGGACAGATACGCAGTATTTT. Residues: CASRSGTDTQYF.

This chain connects TRBV28 to TRBJ1-2, with 12 bases fitting TRBD1. Per germline, CDR1 MDHEN and CDR2 SYDVKM. The V gene end was trimmed by 3 bases and the J gene end by 6 bases; junction bases not matched to a gene: 17. This CDR3 has 19 residues. CDR3 nucleotide sequence: TGTGCCAGCAGTTTCCTACCCGGGACAGGGGGCGCCGGAACGAATGGCTACACCTTC. It yields the protein CASSFLPGTGGAGTNGYTF.

This clonotype was counted a few times. This chain links TRBV6-5 with TRBJ2-7, with a tentative D call TRBD2 (5 bases). The CDR3 is made up of 14 amino acids. From germline, CDR1 is MNHEY and CDR2 SVGAGI. Deletions cut 4 bases from V and 2 bases from J, with 12 bases between. The DNA of the CDR3 is TGTGCCAGCAGTTCGGACGGGGAGCCCTACGAGCAGTACTTC. It encodes CASSSDGEPYEQYF.

This chain joins TRBV11-1 and TRBJ2-7; possible D gene TRBD1, 6 bases. Deletions cut 4 bases from V and 6 bases from J, with 13 bases between. Germline CDR1 and CDR2: SGHAT and FQDESV (reference sequence). This CDR3 has 13 residues. The CDR3 region is CASSSGQWAEQYF. The CDR3 DNA sequence: TGTGCCAGCAGCTCCGGACAGTGGGCCGAGCAGTACTTC. The full variable domain, with the rest looked up from reference TRBV11-1 and TRBJ2-7, is EAEVAQSPRYKITEKSQAVAFWCDPISGHATLYWYRQILGQGPELLVQFQDESVVDDSQLPKDRFSAERLKGVDSTLKIQPAELGDSAMYLCASSSGQWAEQYFGPGTRLTVT.

The V gene is TRBV7-2, the J gene TRBJ2-1, with TRBD2 matching over 7 bases. The ends lost 4 bases at V and 7 bases at J; junction bases unmatched: 10. The CDR3 covers 15 residues. Per germline, CDR1 SGHTA and CDR2 FQGNSA. The CDR3 region is CASSSRGLAANEQFF. CDR3 coding DNA: TGTGCCAGCAGCTCCCGTGGCCTAGCGGCGAATGAGCAGTTCTTC.

The chain couples TRBV6-2 or TRBV6-3 to TRBJ1-5; TRBD1 might be the D (5 bases). The CDR3 has 18 amino acids. Germline V CDR1 and CDR2: MNHEY, SVGEGT. The V end was cut by 5 bases, the J end by 3 bases, with 23 bases between. CDR3 loop: CASSPGTLKMSSNQPQHF. The CDR3 DNA sequence: TGTGCCAGCAGTCCCGGGACGCTAAAAATGTCGTCCAATCAGCCCCAGCATTTT.

This clonotype was recorded at least ten times. The gene calls are TRBV5-5 and TRBJ1-1, with 7 bases aligning to TRBD1. Losses at the gene ends were 4 bases for V and 1 base for J; bases not matched to a gene: 4. This CDR3 is 14 amino acids long. Germline V gives CDR1 SGHKS, CDR2 YYEKEE (reference sequence). The CDR3 nucleotides read TGTGCCAGCAGCCCGGGACAGACGAACACTGAAGCTTTCTTT. This gives the protein CASSPGQTNTEAFF.

The rearrangement uses TRBV5-1 and TRBJ2-1, with a weak D call TRBD2 (5 bases). There are 13 residues in the CDR3. Trimming removed 6 bases at V and 5 bases at J, with 12 bases between. In germline, CDR1 is SGHRS, CDR2 YFSETQ. The CDR3 DNA sequence: TGCGCCAGCACCCCTAGCTTAGACAATGAGCAGTTCTTC. Its translation: CASTPSLDNEQFF.

The V gene is TRBV7-2, the J gene TRBJ2-5; either TRBD1 or TRBD2 may fit D (7 bases each). CDR3 length: 15 amino acids. Germline V gives CDR1 SGHTA, CDR2 FQGNSA. V lost 3 bases and J 0 bases, leaving 11 bases between the germline ends. The CDR3 spells CASSFQGGYQETQYF. CDR3 coding DNA: TGTGCCAGCAGCTTCCAGGGGGGGTACCAAGAGACCCAGTACTTC.

The V gene is TRBV5-6, the J gene TRBJ2-3; D possibly matches TRBD1 or TRBD2 (5 bases each). V lost 3 bases to trimming and J lost 2 bases, with 16 bases between them. The CDR3 totals 16 residues. Looked up from germline, CDR1 is SGHDT and CDR2 is YYEEEE. This chain's CDR3 is CASSSRPGRFTDTQYF. The CDR3 DNA reads TGTGCCAGCAGCTCGCGACCGGGACGGTTCACAGATACGCAGTATTTT. Filled out from reference TRBV5-6 and TRBJ2-3, the complete variable domain reads DAGVTQSPTHLIKTRGQQVTLRCSPKSGHDTVSWYQQALGQGPQFIFQYYEEEERQRGNFPDRFSGHQFPNYSSELNVNALLLGDSALYLCASSSRPGRFTDTQYFGPGTRLTVL.

This clonotype has just a few counts. This CDR3 is CASSLVPEANQPQHF. As DNA, the CDR3 is TGTGCCAGCAGTTTAGTTCCAGAGGCCAATCAGCCCCAGCATTTT. The V and J genes are TRBV12-3 or TRBV12-4 and TRBJ1-5, with D unclear. V lost 1 base and J lost 3, with 10 bases in between. The CDR3 loop spans 15 amino acids.

The chain is built from TRBV9 and TRBJ2-1; the D gene is possibly TRBD2 (6 bases). The CDR3 spans 15 residues. CDR1 SGDLS and CDR2 YYNGEE come from the germline V gene. V lost 0 bases, J lost 9 bases, and 16 bases lay in between. The CDR3 is CASSVGQGGTTEQFF. DNA of the CDR3: TGTGCCAGCAGCGTAGGCCAAGGAGGGACCACTGAGCAGTTCTTC.

In its sample, this clonotype was seen a few times. V and J are TRBV6-1 and TRBJ1-3; possible D gene TRBD1, 6 bases. The CDR3 is made up of 16 amino acids. The V gene's germline CDR1 is MNHNS and CDR2 SASEGT. Trimming stripped 6 bases from V and 4 bases from J, with 19 bases between. The CDR3 loop is CASSPGSTGNGNTIYF. In DNA form, the CDR3 reads TGTGCCAGCAGCCCAGGGTCTACAGGGAACGGAAACACCATATATTTT.

This rearrangement joins TRBV20-1 to TRBJ1-1, with D unresolved. The CDR3 loop spans 13 amino acids. CDR1 and CDR2 (germline): DFQATT, SNEGSKA (reference sequence). V was trimmed by 5 bases and J by 0 bases, leaving 10 bases between them. In nucleotides, the CDR3 is TGCAGTGCTTCTCACCCGATGAACACTGAAGCTTTCTTT. This sequence encodes CSASHPMNTEAFF.

The rearrangement uses TRBV7-2 and TRBJ2-3, with 11 bases lining up with TRBD2. Unmatched junction bases numbered 5, after V lost 2 bases and J lost 1 base. The germline gives CDR1 SGHTA, CDR2 FQGNSA. The CDR3 runs to 17 residues. The CDR3 nucleotides read TGTGCCAGCAGCTTAACTAGCGGGAGATTCGGCACAGATACGCAGTATTTT. Its protein is CASSLTSGRFGTDTQYF.